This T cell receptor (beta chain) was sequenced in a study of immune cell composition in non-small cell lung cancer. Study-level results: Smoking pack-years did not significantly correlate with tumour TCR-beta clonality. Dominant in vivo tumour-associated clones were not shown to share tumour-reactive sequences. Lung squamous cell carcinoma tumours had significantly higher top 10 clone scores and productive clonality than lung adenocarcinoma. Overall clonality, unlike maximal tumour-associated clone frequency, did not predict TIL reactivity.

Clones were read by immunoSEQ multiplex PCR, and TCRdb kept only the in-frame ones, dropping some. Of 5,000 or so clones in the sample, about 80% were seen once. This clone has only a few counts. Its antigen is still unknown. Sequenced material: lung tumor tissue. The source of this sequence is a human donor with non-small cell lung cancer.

The CDR3, as DNA: TGCGCCAGCAGCTCCCGGGGGAACAAATTGGGACGAGGTGGCTACACCTTC. Residues: CASSSRGNKLGRGGYTF. The chain joins TRBV5-1 to TRBJ1-2; D might be TRBD1 (5 bases). The V gene lost 3 bases and the J gene lost 7 bases, with 25 bases spanning the gap. The CDR3 runs to 17 residues. Per the germline V gene, CDR1 is SGHRS and CDR2 is YFSETQ.